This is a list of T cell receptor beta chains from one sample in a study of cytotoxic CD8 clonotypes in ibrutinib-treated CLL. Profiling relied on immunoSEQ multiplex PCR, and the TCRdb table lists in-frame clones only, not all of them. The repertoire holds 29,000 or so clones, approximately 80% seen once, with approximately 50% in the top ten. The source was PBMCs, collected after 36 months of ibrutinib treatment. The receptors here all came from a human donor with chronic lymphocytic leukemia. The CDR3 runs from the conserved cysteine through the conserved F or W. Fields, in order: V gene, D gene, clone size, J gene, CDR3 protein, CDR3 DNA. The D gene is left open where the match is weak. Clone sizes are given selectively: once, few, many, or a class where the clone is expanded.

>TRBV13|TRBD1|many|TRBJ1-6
CASSSGTGAPLHF
TGTGCCAGCAGTTCCGGGACAGGGGCACCCCTCCACTTT
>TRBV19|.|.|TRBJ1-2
CASSIGSGPNYGYTF
TGTGCCAGTAGTATCGGGTCAGGGCCTAACTATGGCTACACCTTC
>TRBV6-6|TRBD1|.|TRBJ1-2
CASSLKTGAAYGYTF
TGTGCCAGCAGTCTAAAGACAGGGGCGGCCTATGGCTACACCTTC
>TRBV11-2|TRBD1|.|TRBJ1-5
CASSTGTGEEKPQHF
TGTGCCAGCAGCACCGGGACAGGGGAGGAGAAGCCCCAGCATTTT
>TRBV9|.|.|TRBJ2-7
CASSVDPGAGYEQYF
TGTGCCAGCAGCGTAGATCCGGGAGCGGGCTACGAGCAGTACTTC
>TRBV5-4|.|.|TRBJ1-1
CASSYSSRGMNTEAFF
TGTGCCAGCAGCTACTCGTCGAGGGGCATGAACACTGAAGCTTTCTTT
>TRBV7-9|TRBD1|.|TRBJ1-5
CASSSSTGVSQPQHF
TGTGCCAGCAGCTCGAGTACAGGGGTGAGTCAGCCCCAGCATTTT
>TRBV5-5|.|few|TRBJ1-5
CASTLVTDLNQPQHF
TGTGCCAGCACCTTGGTCACAGACCTCAATCAGCCCCAGCATTTT
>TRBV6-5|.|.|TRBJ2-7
CASTPQGVYEQYF
TGTGCCAGCACCCCTCAGGGAGTCTACGAGCAGTACTTC
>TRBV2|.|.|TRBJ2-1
CASSEAWLIGNHEQFF
TGTGCCAGCAGTGAAGCCTGGTTGATAGGTAACCATGAGCAGTTCTTC
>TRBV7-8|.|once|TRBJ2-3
CASSETAGTPKGDTQYF
TGTGCCAGCAGCGAAACGGCCGGGACACCGAAGGGGGATACGCAGTATTTT
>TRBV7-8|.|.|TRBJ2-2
CASSYTSSGTGELFF
TGTGCCAGCAGCTACACTAGCTCGGGGACCGGGGAGCTGTTTTTT
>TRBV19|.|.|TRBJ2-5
CASSIYGRGETQYF
TGTGCCAGTAGTATATATGGCAGGGGAGAGACCCAGTACTTC
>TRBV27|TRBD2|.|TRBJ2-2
CASSSTSGGARTGELFF
TGTGCCAGCAGTTCGACTAGCGGGGGGGCACGGACCGGGGAGCTGTTTTTT
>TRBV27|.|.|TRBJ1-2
CASSLFFRGHNYGYTF
TGTGCCAGCAGTTTATTTTTCAGGGGTCATAACTATGGCTACACCTTC
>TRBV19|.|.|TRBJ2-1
CASGPDSWGHEQFF
TGTGCCAGTGGCCCGGACTCTTGGGGGCATGAGCAGTTCTTC
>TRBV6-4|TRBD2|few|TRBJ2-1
CASSDRASGGPNEQFF
TGTGCCAGCAGTGACAGGGCTAGCGGGGGCCCAAATGAGCAGTTCTTC
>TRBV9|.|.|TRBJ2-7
CASSGGQEGYEQYF
TGTGCCAGCAGCGGCGGCCAGGAGGGCTACGAGCAGTACTTC
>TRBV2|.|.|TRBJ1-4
CASIQPGTDEKLFF
TGTGCCAGCATACAACCAGGGACGGATGAAAAACTGTTTTTT
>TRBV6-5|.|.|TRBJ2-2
CASSYPGTGTGELFF
TGTGCCAGCAGTTACCCAGGGACGGGAACCGGGGAGCTGTTTTTT
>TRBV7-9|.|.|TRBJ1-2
CASSPPQRTPYGYTF
TGTGCCAGCAGCCCCCCCCAGAGGACACCCTATGGCTACACCTTC
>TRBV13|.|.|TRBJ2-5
CASSFGTYVETQYF
TGTGCCAGCAGCTTCGGGACCTACGTGGAGACCCAGTACTTC
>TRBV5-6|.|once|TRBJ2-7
CASRAGNYEQYF
TGTGCCAGCCGGGCGGGGAACTACGAGCAGTACTTC
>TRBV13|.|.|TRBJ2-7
CASSSEGAGEQYF
TGTGCCAGCAGCTCCGAGGGGGCGGGGGAGCAGTACTTC
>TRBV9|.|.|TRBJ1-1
CASSQTSTLNTEAFF
TGTGCCAGCAGCCAAACGAGCACACTGAACACTGAAGCTTTCTTT
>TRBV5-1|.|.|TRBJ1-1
CASSPRGGGTEAFF
TGCGCCAGCAGCCCCCGGGGAGGGGGGACTGAAGCTTTCTTT
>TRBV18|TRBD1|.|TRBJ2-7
CASSPNPDRVYEQYF
TGTGCCAGCTCACCAAATCCTGACAGGGTCTACGAGCAGTACTTC
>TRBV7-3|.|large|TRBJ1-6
CASSLRAGRDSPLHF
TGTGCCAGCAGCTTACGGGCAGGCCGCGATTCACCCCTCCACTTT
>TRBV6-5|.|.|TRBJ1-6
CASGPRGSPLHF
TGTGCCAGCGGGCCGCGAGGTTCACCCCTCCACTTT
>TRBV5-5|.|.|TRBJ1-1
CASSLYENTEAFF
TGTGCCAGCAGCTTATACGAGAACACTGAAGCTTTCTTT
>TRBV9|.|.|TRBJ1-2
CASSVGPNYGYTF
TGTGCCAGCAGCGTAGGGCCTAACTATGGCTACACCTTC
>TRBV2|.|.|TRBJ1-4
CASNVLSWEKLFF
TGTGCCAGCAATGTCCTTAGTTGGGAAAAACTGTTTTTT
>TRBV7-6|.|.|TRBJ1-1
CASSPYIPRTVPNTEAFF
TGTGCCAGCAGCCCCTATATACCCCGGACAGTCCCGAACACTGAAGCTTTCTTT
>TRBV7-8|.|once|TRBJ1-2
CASSLALGNQAGYTF
TGTGCCAGCAGCTTAGCGCTCGGTAATCAAGCTGGCTACACCTTC
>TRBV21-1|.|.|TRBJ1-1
CASHIPQGQGNTEAFF
TGTGCCAGCCATATTCCGCAGGGGCAGGGGAACACTGAAGCTTTCTTT
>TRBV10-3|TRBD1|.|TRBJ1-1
CAIGGQGINTEAFF
TGTGCCATCGGGGGACAGGGCATAAACACTGAAGCTTTCTTT
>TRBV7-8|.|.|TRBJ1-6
CASSLDTVSPLHF
TGTGCCAGCAGCTTAGACACAGTTTCACCCCTCCACTTT
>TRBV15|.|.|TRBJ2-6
CATSSRKLSGANVLTF
TGTGCCACCAGCAGCAGGAAATTATCTGGGGCCAACGTCCTGACTTTC
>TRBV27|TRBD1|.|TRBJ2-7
CASSGTGPGEQYF
TGTGCCAGCAGTGGGACAGGGCCGGGGGAGCAGTACTTC
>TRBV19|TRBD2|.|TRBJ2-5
CASSIPQRGGYQETQYF
TGTGCCAGTAGTATTCCCCAGCGGGGGGGGTACCAAGAGACCCAGTACTTC
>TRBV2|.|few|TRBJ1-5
CASSLDSFSNQPQHF
TGTGCCAGCAGTCTTGACAGTTTTAGCAATCAGCCCCAGCATTTT
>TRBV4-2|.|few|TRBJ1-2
CASSQDEGVGYTF
TGTGCCAGCAGCCAAGATGAAGGGGTTGGCTACACCTTC
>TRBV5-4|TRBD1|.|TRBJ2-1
CASSSGQNRYNEQFF
TGTGCCAGCAGCTCGGGACAGAACCGCTACAATGAGCAGTTCTTC
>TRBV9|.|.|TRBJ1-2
CASSVGFGGYNGYTF
TGTGCCAGCAGCGTAGGTTTCGGGGGTTATAACGGCTACACCTTC
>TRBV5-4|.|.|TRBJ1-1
CASSRLLNTEAFF
TGTGCCAGCAGCCGCTTACTGAACACTGAAGCTTTCTTT
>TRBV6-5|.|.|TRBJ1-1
CASSYSAGDPTEAFF
TGTGCCAGCAGTTACTCTGCAGGGGATCCCACTGAAGCTTTCTTT
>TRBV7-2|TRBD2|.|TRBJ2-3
CASGGSGVVTDTQYF
TGTGCCAGCGGGGGGAGCGGGGTCGTCACAGATACGCAGTATTTT
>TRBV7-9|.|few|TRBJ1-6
CASSALRGLDSPLHF
TGTGCCAGCAGCGCCCTCAGGGGCCTCGATTCACCCCTCCACTTT
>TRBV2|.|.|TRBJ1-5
CASSFTGSNQPQHF
TGTGCCAGCAGTTTTACAGGGTCCAATCAGCCCCAGCATTTT